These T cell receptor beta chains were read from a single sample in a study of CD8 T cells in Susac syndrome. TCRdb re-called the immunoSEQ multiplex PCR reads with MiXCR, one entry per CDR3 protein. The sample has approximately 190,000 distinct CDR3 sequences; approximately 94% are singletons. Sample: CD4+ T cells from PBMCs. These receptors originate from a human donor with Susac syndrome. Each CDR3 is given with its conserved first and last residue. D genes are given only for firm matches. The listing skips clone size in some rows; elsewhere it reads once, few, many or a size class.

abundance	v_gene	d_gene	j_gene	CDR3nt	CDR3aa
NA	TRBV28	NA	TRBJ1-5	TGTGCCAGCACCCCGGGAGGCGGGGATGGCAATCAGCCCCAGCATTTT	CASTPGGGDGNQPQHF
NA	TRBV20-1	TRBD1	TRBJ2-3	TGCAGTGCTAGGGCCGGACAGGGGAATACAGATACGCAGTATTTT	CSARAGQGNTDTQYF
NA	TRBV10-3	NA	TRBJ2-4	TGTGCCATCAGTGAGGCCCCCAAAAACATTCAGTACTTC	CAISEAPKNIQYF
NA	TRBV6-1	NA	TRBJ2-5	TGTGCCAGCAGCCCAGGCGGGAACAGTCGATGGGAGACCCAGTACTTC	CASSPGGNSRWETQYF
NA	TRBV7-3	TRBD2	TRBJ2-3	TGTGCCAGCAGCCGACTAGCGGGGGTCACAGATACGCAGTATTTT	CASSRLAGVTDTQYF
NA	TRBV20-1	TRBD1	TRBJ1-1	TGCAGTGCTCCTCCGACAGGGATCACTGAAGCTTTCTTT	CSAPPTGITEAFF
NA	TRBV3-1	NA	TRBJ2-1	TGTGCCAGCAGCCAAGTGAGGGGTACCTACAATGAGCAGTTCTTC	CASSQVRGTYNEQFF
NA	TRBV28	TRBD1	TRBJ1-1	TGTGCCAGCTCCACCGGGACAGGGAACACTGAAGCTTTCTTT	CASSTGTGNTEAFF
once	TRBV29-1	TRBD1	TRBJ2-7	TGCAGCGTTGGGGACAGGGGACCCTACGAGCAGTACTTC	CSVGDRGPYEQYF
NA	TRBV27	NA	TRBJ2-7	TGTGCCAGCAGTTCGCGGACCTTTACCTACGAGCAGTACTTC	CASSSRTFTYEQYF
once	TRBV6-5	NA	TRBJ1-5	TGTGCCAGCAGGGAAAGGGGATATGGCAATCAGCCCCAGCATTTT	CASRERGYGNQPQHF
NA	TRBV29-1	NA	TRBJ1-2	TGCAGCGTTGGAGGAACTGCTAACTATGGCTACACCTTC	CSVGGTANYGYTF
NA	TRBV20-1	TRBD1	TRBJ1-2	TGCAGTGCTAGACTCCGGGACAGGGAAGGCTACACCTTC	CSARLRDREGYTF
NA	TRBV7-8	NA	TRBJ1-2	TGTGCCAGCAGCTTAGGCCACAGGAACTATGGCTACACCTTC	CASSLGHRNYGYTF
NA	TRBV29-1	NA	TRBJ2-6	TGCAGCGTCACGGGAACTGGGGCCAACGTCCTGACTTTC	CSVTGTGANVLTF
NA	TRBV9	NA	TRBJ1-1	TGTGCCAGCAGCCCTATTCCCCCCGGGTTGGGCACTGAAGCTTTCTTT	CASSPIPPGLGTEAFF
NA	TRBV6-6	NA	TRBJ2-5	TGTGCCAGCAGTTATTGGAGAAACCAAGAGACCCAGTACTTC	CASSYWRNQETQYF
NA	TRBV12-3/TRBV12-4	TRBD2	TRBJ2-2	TGTGCCAGCAGTTTCGAGGGAGCGGGGGGAGACACCGGGGAGCTGTTTTTT	CASSFEGAGGDTGELFF
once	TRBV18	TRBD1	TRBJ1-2	TGTGCCAGCTCACCCGGGACAGGCAGAGAGTATGGCTACACCTTC	CASSPGTGREYGYTF
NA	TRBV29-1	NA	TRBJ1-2	TGCAGCGCTCCGTCCGCTAACTATGGCTACACCTTC	CSAPSANYGYTF
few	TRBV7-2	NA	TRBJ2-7	TGTGCCAGCAGCCGGGACTTTTACGAGCAGTACTTC	CASSRDFYEQYF
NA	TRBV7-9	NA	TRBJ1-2	TGTGCCAGCAGCTTAGCGGCACCATATGGCTACACCTTC	CASSLAAPYGYTF
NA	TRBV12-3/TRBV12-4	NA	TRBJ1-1	TGTGCCAGCAGTTTCAGGTCCGGCGTCAACACTGAAGCTTTCTTT	CASSFRSGVNTEAFF
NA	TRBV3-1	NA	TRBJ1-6	TGTGCCAGCAGCCGGATGTCGGGGACGGGTAATTCACCCCTCCACTTT	CASSRMSGTGNSPLHF
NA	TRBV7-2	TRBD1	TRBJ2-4	TGTGCCAGCAGCTTACAAGGGACAGGGGGCGCCGCCAAAAACATTCAGTACTTC	CASSLQGTGGAAKNIQYF
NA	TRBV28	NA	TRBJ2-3	TGTGCCAGCAGGTACACAGATACGCAGTATTTT	CASRYTDTQYF
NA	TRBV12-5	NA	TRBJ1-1	TGTGCTAGTGGTTTGGTACTGGGGGGGCCCGTGGGCACTGAAGCTTTCTTT	CASGLVLGGPVGTEAFF
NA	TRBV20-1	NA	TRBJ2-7	TGCAGTGCTGCGGGACCCGACTACGAGCAGTACTTC	CSAAGPDYEQYF
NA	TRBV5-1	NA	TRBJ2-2	TGCGCCAGCAGCTTGGTCTGGGGGGAGAACACCGGGGAGCTGTTTTTT	CASSLVWGENTGELFF
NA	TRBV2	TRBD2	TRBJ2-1	TGTGCCAGCAGTAGGACTAGCGGGGTCTACAATGAGCAGTTCTTC	CASSRTSGVYNEQFF
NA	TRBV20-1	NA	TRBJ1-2	TGCAGTGCTGAGCTGAACAACTATGGCTACACCTTC	CSAELNNYGYTF
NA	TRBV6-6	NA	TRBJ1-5	TGTGCCAGCACCGAAAGGACCACGGGGGATCAGCCCCAGCATTTT	CASTERTTGDQPQHF
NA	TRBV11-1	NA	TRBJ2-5	TGTGCCAGCAGCTTCCGGGGAACGGAGACCCAGTACTTC	CASSFRGTETQYF
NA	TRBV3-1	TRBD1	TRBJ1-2	TGTGCCAGCAGTCAATTCGACAGGGGCACCAGTGGCTACACCTTC	CASSQFDRGTSGYTF
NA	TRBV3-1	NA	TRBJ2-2	TGTGCCAGCAGCCAAGACCCAGGGCATACCGGGGAGCTGTTTTTT	CASSQDPGHTGELFF
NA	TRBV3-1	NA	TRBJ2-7	TGTGCCAGCAGCCTACAGGGTCGACCCGAGCAGTACTTC	CASSLQGRPEQYF
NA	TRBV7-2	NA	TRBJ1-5	TGTGCCAGCAGCTTAGGCTCGGGGCAGCTTAATCAGCCCCAGCATTTT	CASSLGSGQLNQPQHF
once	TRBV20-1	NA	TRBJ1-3	TGCAGTGCCCTACAGGGAACCTCTGGAAACACCATATATTTT	CSALQGTSGNTIYF
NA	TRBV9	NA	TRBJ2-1	TGTGCCAGCAGCGTAACTGGCGGGGCGCCCACCTACAATGAGCAGTTCTTC	CASSVTGGAPTYNEQFF
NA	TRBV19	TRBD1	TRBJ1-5	TGTGCCAGTAGTAAACCCGACAGGGGGCGAACGGCCCAGCATTTT	CASSKPDRGRTAQHF
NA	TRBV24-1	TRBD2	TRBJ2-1	TGTGCCACCAGTGATGTGAGCGGGGGTAGAACCAATGAGCAGTTCTTC	CATSDVSGGRTNEQFF
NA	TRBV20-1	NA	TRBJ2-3	TGCAGTGCTCACAAGGACGGCACAGATACGCAGTATTTT	CSAHKDGTDTQYF
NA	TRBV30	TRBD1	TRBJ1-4	TGTGCCTGGCACAGGGGACGGGAAGAAAAACTGTTTTTT	CAWHRGREEKLFF
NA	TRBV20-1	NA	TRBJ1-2	TGCAGTGCTAGAGTTCCGGGGGCCAGCTATGGCTACACCTTC	CSARVPGASYGYTF
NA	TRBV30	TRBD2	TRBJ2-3	TGTGCCTTAGGGGCGGGGGGGGCAGATACGCAGTATTTT	CALGAGGADTQYF
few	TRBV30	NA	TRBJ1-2	TGTGCCTGGAGTACGGGGAACTATGGCTACACCTTC	CAWSTGNYGYTF
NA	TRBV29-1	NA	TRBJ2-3	TGCAGCGTTTCCAGGGCTGGGACAGATACGCAGTATTTT	CSVSRAGTDTQYF
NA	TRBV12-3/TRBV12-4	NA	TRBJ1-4	TGTGCCAGCAGTCAGACGGGACGGATTAATGAAAAACTGTTTTTT	CASSQTGRINEKLFF
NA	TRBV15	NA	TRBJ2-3	TGTGCCACCAGCAGAGTTCAAGGGGGCACAGATACGCAGTATTTT	CATSRVQGGTDTQYF
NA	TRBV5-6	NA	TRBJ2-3	TGTGCCAGCAGCTTTACGGCGGTCAGCACAGATACGCAGTATTTT	CASSFTAVSTDTQYF